The 25 T cell receptor beta chains below come from one sample, sequenced in a study of blood T cell repertoires in COVID-19 (dated by TCRdb to the early 2020s). The library was made by the immunoSEQ multiplex PCR assay. TCRdb re-hosts the immuneACCESS table, in-frame sequences only. Its copies lack some clones; in the studies checked, an unresolved V gene accounts for under half of them, and the cause for the rest is not known. This sample lists approximately 300,000 clones; about 89% were detected once. About 4.2% of the sample lies in the top ten. The sequencing input was peripheral blood. Receptors were obtained from a man aged 40-55 years with acute or convalescent COVID-19.

The gene calls are TRBV5-1 and TRBJ1-2; TRBD1 matches at 7 bases. Trimming at V came to 5 bases and at J to 2 bases, leaving 3 bases not matched to a gene. This CDR3 has 13 amino acids. Germline loops: CDR1 SGHRS, CDR2 YFSETQ. Here the CDR3 DNA reads TGCGCCAGCAGAGGGACAGAAAACTATGGCTACACCTTC. Residues: CASRGTENYGYTF.

This chain links TRBV5-4 with TRBJ2-7; D may be TRBD1 (5 bases). V was pared by 4 bases and J by 2 bases, with 13 bases between. Germline CDR1 is SGHNT and CDR2 is YYREEE (reference sequence). The CDR3 is 14 amino acids. CDR3 protein: CASSLNRNTYEQYF. The CDR3 DNA reads as TGTGCCAGCAGCCTTAACAGGAACACCTACGAGCAGTACTTC.

V and J are TRBV5-1 and TRBJ2-3; D may be TRBD2 (5 bases). The germline V gene encodes CDR1 SGHRS and CDR2 YFSETQ. V lost 6 bases and J 4 bases, leaving 15 bases between the germline ends. The CDR3 sequence is 14 residues long. The CDR3 region has the DNA TGCGCCAGCACCGATAGGGCGGGCTCAGATACGCAGTATTTT. Translated, it gives CASTDRAGSDTQYF.

This sequence joins TRBV5-4 and TRBJ1-2; 8 positions agree with TRBD1. The CDR3 consists of 15 residues. From germline, CDR1 is SGHNT and CDR2 YYREEE (reference sequence). Trimming at V came to 4 bases and at J to 4 bases, leaving 9 bases not matched to a gene. CDR3 in amino acids: CASSPDRGSAYGYTF. The CDR3 DNA sequence: TGTGCCAGCAGCCCCGACAGGGGTAGCGCCTATGGCTACACCTTC.

The chain couples TRBV9 to TRBJ2-2, with TRBD2 matching over 10 bases. V shed 8 bases, J shed 8 bases, and the junction held 3 bases outside the gene matches. Per the germline V gene, CDR1 is SGDLS and CDR2 is YYNGEE. This CDR3 spans 12 amino acids. Here the CDR3 reads CASRTSGGELFF. The CDR3 coding sequence is TGTGCCAGTCGGACTAGCGGAGGGGAGCTGTTTTTT.

The V gene is TRBV3-1 (or the pseudogene TRBV3-2), the J gene TRBJ2-1; possible D gene TRBD2, 6 bases. V was pared by 3 bases and J by 4 bases, with 7 bases between. This CDR3 region has 13 residues. In germline, CDR1 is LGHDT, CDR2 YNNKEL (reference sequence). CDR3 coding DNA: TGTGCCAGCAGCCAGACTAGTTACAATGAGCAGTTCTTC. This encodes CASSQTSYNEQFF.

This chain joins TRBV3-1 (or the pseudogene TRBV3-2) and TRBJ1-2; D might be TRBD1 (5 bases). This CDR3 region has 15 residues. CDR1 and CDR2 from the germline V gene are LGHDT and YNNKEL (reference sequence). V was clipped by 1 base and J by 6 bases, with 15 bases between them. Here the CDR3 DNA reads TGTGCCAGCAGCCAAGTAAGGGGTCAGGTGCATGGCTACACCTTC. Protein: CASSQVRGQVHGYTF.

V usage is TRBV12-3 or TRBV12-4 and J usage is TRBJ1-5; no clear D gene. V was cut by 5 bases and J by 7 bases, with 12 bases left in between. The CDR3 length is 13 residues. The CDR3 loop is CASSTVLKQPQHF. In nucleotides, the CDR3 is TGTGCCAGCAGTACGGTACTAAAGCAGCCCCAGCATTTT.

This CDR3 reads CASRPGLNSGNTIYF. In DNA form, the CDR3 reads TGCGCCAGCAGACCGGGACTGAACTCTGGAAACACCATATATTTT. This rearrangement joins TRBV5-1 to TRBJ1-3, with D perhaps matching TRBD1 (5 bases). From germline, CDR1 is SGHRS and CDR2 YFSETQ. V dropped 5 bases and J dropped 0 bases, with 12 bases sitting between them. CDR3 length equals 15 residues.

V gene TRBV7-9 combines with J gene TRBJ1-1; unclear D gene. Germline loops: CDR1 SEHNR, CDR2 FQNEAQ (reference sequence). This CDR3 is built from 12 residues. The germline V and J ends were trimmed by 8 bases and 4 bases, with 11 bases remaining between them. The CDR3 bases are TGTGCCAGCTACCGGGGAGTCACTGAAGCTTTCTTT. It encodes CASYRGVTEAFF.

This chain uses TRBV10-3 with TRBJ1-2, with TRBD1 matching 8 bases. The CDR3 length is 14 residues. J was trimmed by 8 bases and V by 3 bases; bases with no gene match: 8. Germline CDR1 and CDR2: ENHRY and SYGVKD. The CDR3 region is CAISEGQGVDGYTF. The CDR3 DNA reads as TGTGCCATCAGTGAAGGACAGGGTGTTGACGGCTACACCTTC.

The chain links TRBV12-3 or TRBV12-4 to TRBJ2-7, with a weak D call TRBD2 (5 bases). V lost 6 bases to trimming and J lost 7 bases, with 13 bases between them. There are 12 residues in the CDR3. This CDR3 is CASSYPPGEQYF. The DNA of the CDR3 is TGTGCCAGCAGCTACCCTCCGGGGGAGCAGTACTTC.

This chain links TRBV9 with TRBJ1-3; unclear D gene. Trimming took 3 bases from V and 0 from J, leaving 7 bases between them. The CDR3 consists of 14 residues. CDR1 and CDR2 from the germline V gene are SGDLS and YYNGEE. The chain's CDR3 is CASSDGSSGNTIYF. Written as DNA, the CDR3 is TGTGCCAGCAGCGATGGGAGCTCTGGAAACACCATATATTTT.

This chain joins TRBV10-2 and TRBJ2-7; D ambiguous. Germline V lookup: CDR1 WSHSY, CDR2 SAAADI. Trimming stripped 1 base from V and 3 bases from J, with 7 bases between. The CDR3 length is 13 residues. The CDR3 nucleotides read TGCGCCAGCAGTGAGTACCCGGGCTACGAGCAGTACTTC. It encodes CASSEYPGYEQYF.

This sequence joins TRBV11-3 and TRBJ2-3; 10 bases map to TRBD1. The ends lost 2 bases at V and 6 bases at J; junction bases unmatched: 5. Germline V gene data show CDR1 as SGHNT and CDR2 as YENEEA. This CDR3 spans 15 amino acids. CDR3 bases: TGTGCCAGCAGCTTATACGGGACAGGGGACGATACGCAGTATTTT. Amino acids: CASSLYGTGDDTQYF.

The chain couples TRBV6-1 to TRBJ1-5, with a possible D match to TRBD1 (6 bases). Germline CDR1 and CDR2: MNHNS and SASEGT. This CDR3 is built from 14 residues. V was trimmed by 5 bases and J by 4 bases, leaving 12 bases between them. The CDR3 here is CASSWTAFNQPQHF. The CDR3 nucleotides read TGTGCCAGCAGTTGGACAGCCTTTAATCAGCCCCAGCATTTT.

The chain uses TRBV5-1 and TRBJ1-6, with a possible D match to TRBD1 (5 bases). CDR1 is SGHRS, CDR2 YFSETQ, per germline. The ends were cut back, 3 bases at V and 8 bases at J, with 15 bases in the middle. CDR3 length: 15 residues. The CDR3: CASSSLGPGDSPLHF. CDR3 DNA sequence: TGCGCCAGCAGCTCTTTAGGTCCGGGGGATTCACCCCTCCACTTT.

This clone was counted once. This chain joins TRBV19 and TRBJ2-3; D ambiguous. The CDR3 contains 13 residues. The V end lost 0 bases, the J end lost 2 bases, and 3 bases lay between the germline ends. CDR1 and CDR2 (germline): LNHDA, SQIVND (reference sequence). The CDR3 loop reads CASSIDFTDTQYF. The CDR3 DNA reads TGTGCCAGTAGTATAGACTTCACAGATACGCAGTATTTT.

This chain joins TRBV5-1 and TRBJ1-1; D possibly corresponds to TRBD1 (5 bases). Germline V gene data show CDR1 as SGHRS and CDR2 as YFSETQ. The CDR3 is 13 residues long. Deletions cut 1 base from V and 11 bases from J, with 15 bases between. CDR3 nucleotides: TGCGCCAGCAGCTTGAGCGGGGGATTGAAGGCTTTCTTT. As protein: CASSLSGGLKAFF.

The rearrangement joins TRBV25-1 to TRBJ1-2; 8 bases agree with TRBD1. The V gene end was trimmed by 4 bases and the J gene end by 4 bases; junction bases not matched to a gene: 5. Per germline, CDR1 MGHDK and CDR2 SYGVNS. The CDR3 spans 14 residues. The CDR3 DNA follows: TGTGCCAGCAGTGTTCCTGGGACAGGCTATGGCTACACCTTC. It specifies CASSVPGTGYGYTF.

The chain has TRBV6-5 and TRBJ1-4; 7 bases match TRBD1. The CDR3 totals 13 residues. CDR1 is MNHEY, CDR2 SVGAGI, per germline. V shed 5 bases, J shed 8 bases, and the junction held 5 bases outside the gene matches. The CDR3 sequence is CASSRQGREKLFF. The DNA for the CDR3 is TGTGCCAGCAGTCGACAGGGTCGAGAAAAACTGTTTTTT.

The CDR3 here is CASSGLWDSNQPQHF. The CDR3 coding sequence is TGTGCCAGTAGTGGACTGTGGGATAGCAATCAGCCCCAGCATTTT. This chain uses TRBV19 with TRBJ1-5; no clear D gene. Trimming stripped 5 bases from V and 0 bases from J, with 11 bases between. CDR3 length: 15 amino acids. Germline values: CDR1 LNHDA, CDR2 SQIVND (reference sequence).

The rearrangement joins TRBV7-3 to TRBJ1-5, with 9 bases identical to TRBD1. V lost 4 bases, J lost 6 bases, and 1 base stayed unmatched. The germline gives CDR1 SGHTA, CDR2 FQGTGA. There are 13 residues in the CDR3. The CDR3 sequence: CASSSTGGQPQHF. The CDR3 DNA sequence: TGTGCCAGCAGCTCGACAGGGGGTCAGCCCCAGCATTTT.

V usage is TRBV29-1 and J usage is TRBJ1-3; the D gene is possibly TRBD1 (5 bases). The ends were cut back, 7 bases at V and 2 bases at J, with 30 bases in the middle. The CDR3 sequence is 19 residues long. Germline V gene data show CDR1 as SQVTM and CDR2 as ANQGSEA. The CDR3 loop is CSAPHPGPRGLRPGNTIYF. The CDR3 DNA is TGCAGCGCCCCCCACCCGGGACCGAGGGGACTGAGACCTGGAAACACCATATATTTT.

V gene TRBV7-9 combines with J gene TRBJ2-5; D gene uncertain. The germline V gene has CDR1 SEHNR and CDR2 FQNEAQ (reference sequence). The V gene lost 5 bases and the J gene lost 3 bases, with 10 bases spanning the gap. The CDR3 is made up of 13 amino acids. The DNA of the CDR3 is TGTGCCAGCAGCCCCACGGTGGAAGAGACCCAGTACTTC. Its protein is CASSPTVEETQYF.